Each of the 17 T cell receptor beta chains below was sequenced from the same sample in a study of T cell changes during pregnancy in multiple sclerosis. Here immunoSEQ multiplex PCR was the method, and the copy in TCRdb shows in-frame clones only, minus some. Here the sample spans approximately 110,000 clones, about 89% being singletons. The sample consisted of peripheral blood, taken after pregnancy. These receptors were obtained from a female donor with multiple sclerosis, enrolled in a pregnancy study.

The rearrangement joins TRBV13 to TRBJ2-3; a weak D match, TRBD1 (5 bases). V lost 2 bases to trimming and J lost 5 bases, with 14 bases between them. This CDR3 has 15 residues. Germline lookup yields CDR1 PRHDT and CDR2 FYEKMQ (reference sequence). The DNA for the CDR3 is TGTGCCAGCAGCTTACGAGCAGGGTATGAAGATACGCAGTATTTT. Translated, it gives CASSLRAGYEDTQYF.

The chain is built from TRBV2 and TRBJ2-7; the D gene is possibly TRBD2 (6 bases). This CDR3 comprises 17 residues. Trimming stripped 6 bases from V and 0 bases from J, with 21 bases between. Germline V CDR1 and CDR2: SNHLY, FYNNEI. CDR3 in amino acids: CASSIRSRDGGSYEQYF. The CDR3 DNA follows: TGTGCCAGCAGCATTAGGAGCCGGGACGGGGGCTCCTACGAGCAGTACTTC. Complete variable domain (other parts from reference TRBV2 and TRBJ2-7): EPEVTQTPSHQVTQMGQEVILRCVPISNHLYFYWYRQILGQKVEFLVSFYNNEISEKSEIFDDQFSVERPDGSNFTLKIRSTKLEDSAMYFCASSIRSRDGGSYEQYFGPGTRLTVT.

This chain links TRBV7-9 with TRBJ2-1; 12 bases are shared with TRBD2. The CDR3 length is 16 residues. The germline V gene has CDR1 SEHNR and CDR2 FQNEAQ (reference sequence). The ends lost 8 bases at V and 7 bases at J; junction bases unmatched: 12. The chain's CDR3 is CASLRGRTSGANEQFF. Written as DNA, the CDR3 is TGTGCCAGCCTCCGGGGACGGACTAGCGGGGCGAATGAGCAGTTCTTC.

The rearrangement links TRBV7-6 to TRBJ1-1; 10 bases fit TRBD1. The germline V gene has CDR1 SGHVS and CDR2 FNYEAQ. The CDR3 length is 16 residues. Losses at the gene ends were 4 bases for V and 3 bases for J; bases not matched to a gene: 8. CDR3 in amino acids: CASSSARQGADTEAFF. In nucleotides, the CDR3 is TGTGCCAGCAGCTCCGCTAGACAGGGGGCGGACACTGAAGCTTTCTTT.

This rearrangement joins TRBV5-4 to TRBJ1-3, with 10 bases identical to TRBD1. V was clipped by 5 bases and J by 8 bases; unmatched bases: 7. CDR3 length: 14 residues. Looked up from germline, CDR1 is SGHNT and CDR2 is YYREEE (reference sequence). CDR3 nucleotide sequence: TGTGCCAGCAGTTCGAGACAGGGGGCAGACACCATATATTTT. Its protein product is CASSSRQGADTIYF.

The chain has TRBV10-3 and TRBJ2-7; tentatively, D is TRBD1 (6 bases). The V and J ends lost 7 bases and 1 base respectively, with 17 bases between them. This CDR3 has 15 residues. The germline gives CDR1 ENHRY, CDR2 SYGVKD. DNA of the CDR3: TGTGCCATCACCCAAGGGTGGGACACTTCCTACGAGCAGTACTTC. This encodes CAITQGWDTSYEQYF.

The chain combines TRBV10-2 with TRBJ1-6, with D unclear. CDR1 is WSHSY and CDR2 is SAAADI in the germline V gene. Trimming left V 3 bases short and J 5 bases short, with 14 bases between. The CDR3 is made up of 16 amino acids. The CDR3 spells CASSESRVVDNSPLHF. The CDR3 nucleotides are TGCGCCAGCAGTGAAAGTCGAGTCGTGGATAATTCACCCCTCCACTTT.

The CDR3 loop reads CASSREGSRSNYGYTF. Written as DNA, the CDR3 is TGTGCCAGCAGCCGGGAGGGGTCCAGAAGTAACTATGGCTACACCTTC. V gene TRBV5-4 combines with J gene TRBJ1-2, with D possibly matching TRBD1 (5 bases). Germline lookup yields CDR1 SGHNT and CDR2 YYREEE (reference sequence). V dropped 4 bases and J dropped 1 base, with 17 bases sitting between them. This CDR3 is 16 amino acids long.

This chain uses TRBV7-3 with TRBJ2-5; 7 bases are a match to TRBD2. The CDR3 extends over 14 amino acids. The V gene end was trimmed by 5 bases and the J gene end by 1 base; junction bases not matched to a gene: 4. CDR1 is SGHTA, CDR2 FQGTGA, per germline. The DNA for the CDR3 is TGTGCCAGCAGCCAGGGAGGGGCCCAAGAGACCCAGTACTTC. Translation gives CASSQGGAQETQYF.

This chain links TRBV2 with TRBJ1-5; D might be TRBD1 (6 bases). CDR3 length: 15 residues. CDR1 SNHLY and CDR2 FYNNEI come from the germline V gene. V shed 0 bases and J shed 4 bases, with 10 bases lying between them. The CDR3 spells CASSEAVGQNQPQHF. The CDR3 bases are TGTGCCAGCAGTGAAGCTGTCGGACAGAATCAGCCCCAGCATTTT.

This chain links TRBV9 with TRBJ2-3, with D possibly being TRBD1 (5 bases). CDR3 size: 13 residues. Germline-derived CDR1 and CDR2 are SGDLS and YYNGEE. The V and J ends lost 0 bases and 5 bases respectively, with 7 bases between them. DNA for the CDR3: TGTGCCAGCAGCGTAGAGCAGGGAGATACGCAGTATTTT. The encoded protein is CASSVEQGDTQYF.

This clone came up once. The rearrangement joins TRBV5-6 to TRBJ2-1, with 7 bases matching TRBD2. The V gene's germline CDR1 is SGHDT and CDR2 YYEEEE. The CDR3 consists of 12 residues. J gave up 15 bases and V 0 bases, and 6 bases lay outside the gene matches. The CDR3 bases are TGTGCCAGCAGCTTGGGGGCGGGGGAAGTGTTCTTC. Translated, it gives CASSLGAGEVFF.

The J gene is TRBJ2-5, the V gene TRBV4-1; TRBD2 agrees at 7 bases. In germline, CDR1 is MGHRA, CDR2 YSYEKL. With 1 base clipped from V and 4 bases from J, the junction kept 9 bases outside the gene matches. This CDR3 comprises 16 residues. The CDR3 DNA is TGCGCCAGCAGCCAAGCCGGGGGGTTCGGCACAGAGACCCAGTACTTC. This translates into CASSQAGGFGTETQYF.

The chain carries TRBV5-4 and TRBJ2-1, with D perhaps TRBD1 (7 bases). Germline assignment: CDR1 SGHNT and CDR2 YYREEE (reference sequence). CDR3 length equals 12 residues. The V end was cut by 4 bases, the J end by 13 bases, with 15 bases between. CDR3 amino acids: CASSPDGGGQFF. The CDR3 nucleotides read TGTGCCAGCAGCCCTGATGGAGGGGGCCAGTTCTTC. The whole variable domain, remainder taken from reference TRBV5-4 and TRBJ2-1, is ETGVTQSPTHLIKTRGQQVTLRCSSQSGHNTVSWYQQALGQGPQFIFQYYREEENGRGNFPPRFSGLQFPNYSSELNVNALELDDSALYLCASSPDGGGQFFGPGTRLTVL.

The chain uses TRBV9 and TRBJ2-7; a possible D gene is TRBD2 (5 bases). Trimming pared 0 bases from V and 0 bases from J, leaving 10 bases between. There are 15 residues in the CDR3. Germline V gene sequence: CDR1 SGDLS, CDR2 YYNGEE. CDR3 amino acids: CASSVVGESSYEQYF. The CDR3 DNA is TGTGCCAGCAGCGTAGTTGGGGAGAGCTCCTACGAGCAGTACTTC.

Here the CDR3 DNA reads TGTGCCAGCAGCCTACCCCCGGGGGATGAGCAGTTCTTC. Its translation: CASSLPPGDEQFF. The J gene is TRBJ2-1, the V gene TRBV11-1; D might be TRBD2 (6 bases). The CDR3 length is 13 residues. Deletions cut 5 bases from V and 8 bases from J, with 13 bases between. The germline V gene has CDR1 SGHAT and CDR2 FQDESV (reference sequence).

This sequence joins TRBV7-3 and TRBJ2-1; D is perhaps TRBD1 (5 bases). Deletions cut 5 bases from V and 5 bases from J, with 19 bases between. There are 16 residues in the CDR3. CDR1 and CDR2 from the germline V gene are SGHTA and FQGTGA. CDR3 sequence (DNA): TGTGCCAGCAGCGGGGTCGTCGGCAGGGTCAACAATGAGCAGTTCTTC. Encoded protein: CASSGVVGRVNNEQFF.